Following are 31 T cell receptor beta chains from one sample sequenced in a study of long-term antiretroviral therapy in people with HIV. An immunoSEQ assay, version v3.0, was performed at survey level. Sequencing used immunoSEQ multiplex PCR; TCRdb keeps in-frame clones, though not all of them. The data contain under 25,000 clones, roughly three quarters of them singletons. Specimen: unsorted PBMCs, collected 0.5 years before starting antiretroviral therapy. These receptors came from a man aged 18 to 30 with HIV.

This sequence joins TRBV19 and TRBJ1-1; the D is unclear. V was shortened by 3 bases and J by 3 bases, with 8 bases between the two germline ends. Germline values: CDR1 LNHDA, CDR2 SQIVND (reference sequence). The CDR3 has 13 amino acids. The CDR3 bases are TGTGCCAGTAGTATCGGAGTTTACACTGAAGCTTTCTTT. The encoded protein is CASSIGVYTEAFF. Combining the CDR3 with reference TRBV19 and TRBJ1-1 gives the whole variable domain DGGITQSPKYLFRKEGQNVTLSCEQNLNHDAMYWYRQDPGQGLRLIYYSQIVNDFQKGDIAEGYSVSREKKESFPLTVTSAQKNPTAFYLCASSIGVYTEAFFGQGTRLTVV.

The rearrangement links TRBV25-1 to TRBJ2-2, with 9 nucleotides matching TRBD1. Germline V lookup: CDR1 MGHDK, CDR2 SYGVNS. The CDR3 spans 17 residues. Trimming cost V 3 bases and J 2 bases; bases outside gene matches: 7. The CDR3, as DNA: TGTGCCAGCAGTGACGACAGGGGGATCTTTAACACCGGGGAGCTGTTTTTT. Translated: CASSDDRGIFNTGELFF.

This clone was seen a handful of times. The chain joins TRBV4-3 to TRBJ2-2, with D perhaps TRBD2 (6 bases). The CDR3 has 16 amino acids. Between the trimmed V and J ends, which lost 0 bases and 7 bases, there was a span of 15 bases. Per the germline V gene, CDR1 is LGHNA and CDR2 is YSLEER. CDR3 protein: CASSQDGTGDGGELFF. In nucleotides, the CDR3 is TGCGCCAGCAGCCAAGATGGTACGGGAGACGGCGGGGAGCTGTTTTTT.

Here the CDR3 DNA reads TGTGCCAGCAGCGCCGGGGACAGCCAATTTAGGGACACTGAAGCTTTCTTT. Translation: CASSAGDSQFRDTEAFF. V is TRBV5-4 and J is TRBJ1-1; TRBD1 matches 7 bases. V was pared by 4 bases and J by 3 bases, with 15 bases of the junction left unmatched. CDR3 length: 17 residues. Germline V gene lookup returns CDR1 SGHNT and CDR2 YYREEE (reference sequence).

The chain's CDR3 is CASSIVGGTNQPQHF. In nucleotides, the CDR3 is TGTGCCAGTAGTATAGTCGGGGGTACCAATCAGCCCCAGCATTTT. The V and J genes are TRBV19 and TRBJ1-5; D is possibly TRBD1 (5 bases). CDR3 length: 15 amino acids. With 1 base removed from V and 3 bases from J, the gap between germline ends came to 10 bases. CDR1 is LNHDA and CDR2 is SQIVND in the germline V gene (reference sequence).

The V call is TRBV28, the J call TRBJ1-1, with D possibly matching TRBD1 (5 bases). The V end was cut by 6 bases, the J end by 1 base, with 18 bases between. Germline CDR1 MDHEN, CDR2 SYDVKM. CDR3 size: 16 residues. DNA of the CDR3: TGTGCCAGCAGGCTCCTCCGTGAGACAGCGAACACTGAAGCTTTCTTT. Translated: CASRLLRETANTEAFF.

This sequence joins TRBV7-8 and TRBJ1-1, with 9 bases matching TRBD1. J was trimmed by 0 bases and V by 5 bases; bases with no gene match: 4. The CDR3 has 15 amino acids. The germline V gene encodes CDR1 SGHVS and CDR2 FQNEAQ. The CDR3 here is CASSATGGMNTEAFF. DNA for the CDR3: TGTGCCAGCAGCGCCACAGGGGGCATGAACACTGAAGCTTTCTTT.

The V gene is TRBV7-9, the J gene TRBJ2-1, with a tentative D call TRBD1 (6 bases). CDR3 length: 17 amino acids. The V gene's germline CDR1 is SEHNR and CDR2 FQNEAQ (reference sequence). Trimming took 1 base from V and 5 from J, leaving 18 bases between them. The CDR3 region has the DNA TGTGCCAGCAGCTTAGAACGCCGAAGGGGGACAAACAATGAGCAGTTCTTC. Translation gives CASSLERRRGTNNEQFF.

This rearrangement joins TRBV5-5 to TRBJ1-2; a possible D gene is TRBD1 (5 bases). Germline lookup yields CDR1 SGHKS and CDR2 YYEKEE (reference sequence). V was shortened by 4 bases and J by 3 bases, with 10 bases between the two germline ends. The CDR3 has 13 amino acids. CDR3 region: CASSEDIDYGYTF. CDR3 DNA sequence: TGTGCCAGCAGCGAGGACATTGACTATGGCTACACCTTC.

This clone was found once. For the CDR3, the DNA is TGTGCCAGCGCCTCAGGAGTGAACACTGAAGCTTTCTTT. Translating gives CASASGVNTEAFF. The chain links TRBV27 to TRBJ1-1, with D uncertain. Germline V gives CDR1 MNHEY, CDR2 SMNVEV (reference sequence). The CDR3 is made up of 13 amino acids. Trimming removed 8 bases at V and 0 bases at J, with 10 bases between.

V and J are TRBV5-6 and TRBJ1-3; no clear D. V lost 6 bases and J lost 0, with 10 bases in between. The CDR3 runs 14 residues. Per the germline V gene, CDR1 is SGHDT and CDR2 is YYEEEE. Here the CDR3 DNA reads TGTGCCAGCACTATGCGTGTCTCTGGAAACACCATATATTTT. Protein: CASTMRVSGNTIYF.

The CDR3 loop is CSGGTGESGYTF. The CDR3 nucleotides read TGCAGCGGAGGGACGGGGGAGAGTGGCTACACCTTC. The V gene is TRBV29-1, the J gene TRBJ1-2; possible D gene TRBD1, 5 bases. Trimming removed 7 bases from V and 7 bases from J, with 16 bases in between. Germline V gene lookup returns CDR1 SQVTM and CDR2 ANQGSEA. CDR3 size: 12 residues.

This chain uses TRBV19 with TRBJ1-5; 11 bases agree with TRBD1. This CDR3 spans 15 amino acids. Germline CDR1 is LNHDA and CDR2 is SQIVND (reference sequence). The trim removed 1 base at V and 6 bases at J, leaving 2 bases unmatched. The CDR3, as DNA: TGTGCCAGTAGTATAGGGACAGGGGGCTTTCAGCCCCAGCATTTT. Translating gives CASSIGTGGFQPQHF.

This clone was observed a handful of times. Other DNA sequences of this sample code for an identical CDR3. This chain connects TRBV7-9 to TRBJ1-1; 10 bases match TRBD1. CDR3 length: 15 amino acids. Per the germline V gene, CDR1 is SEHNR and CDR2 is FQNEAQ (reference sequence). V was pared by 5 bases and J by 2 bases, with 5 bases of the junction left unmatched. In nucleotides, the CDR3 is TGTGCCAGCAGCCACCGGGACAGGGGTAACACTGAAGCTTTCTTT. It codes for CASSHRDRGNTEAFF.

The genes are TRBV21-1 and TRBJ2-7. TRBV21-1 is reported as a pseudogene. This CDR3 is built from 15 residues. The CDR3 DNA reads TGTGCCAGCATCCTCTCAAAGGGGAGCTCCTACGAGCAGTACTTC. Its translation: CASILSKGSSYEQYF.

This clone appeared a few times. The chain uses TRBV9 and TRBJ2-3, with TRBD1 identical over 7 bases. The CDR3 extends over 16 amino acids. V lost 0 bases to trimming and J lost 3 bases; unmatched junction nucleotides: 7. Germline lookup yields CDR1 SGDLS and CDR2 YYNGEE. The CDR3 nucleotides read TGTGCCAGCAGCGTAGGCAAGGGGGCACGGACAGATACGCAGTATTTT. It yields the protein CASSVGKGARTDTQYF.

This chain links TRBV13 with TRBJ2-1; 7 bases line up with TRBD1. This CDR3 region has 14 residues. Losses at the gene ends were 4 bases for V and 5 bases for J; bases not matched to a gene: 5. Germline V CDR1 and CDR2: PRHDT, FYEKMQ (reference sequence). The CDR3 sequence: CASSSRDSDNEQFF. DNA of the CDR3: TGTGCCAGCAGCTCCCGGGACAGCGACAATGAGCAGTTCTTC.

The chain is built from TRBV27 and TRBJ2-1; 7 bases map to TRBD2. This CDR3 contains 14 residues. Germline V gene sequence: CDR1 MNHEY, CDR2 SMNVEV (reference sequence). J was trimmed by 7 bases and V by 3 bases; bases with no gene match: 6. The CDR3 sequence is CASSFGGSGNEQFF. Written as DNA, the CDR3 is TGTGCCAGCAGTTTTGGCGGGAGCGGTAATGAGCAGTTCTTC.

The rearrangement joins TRBV9 to TRBJ1-5, with D possibly TRBD1 on 5 matching bases. The ends were cut back, 3 bases at V and 7 bases at J, with 8 bases in the middle. This CDR3 comprises 12 residues. Germline loops: CDR1 SGDLS, CDR2 YYNGEE. This CDR3 reads CASSEGDQPQHF. The DNA of the CDR3 is TGTGCCAGCAGCGAAGGGGACCAGCCCCAGCATTTT. Full variable domain (remainder filled in from reference TRBV9 and TRBJ1-5): DSGVTQTPKHLITATGQRVTLRCSPRSGDLSVYWYQQSLDQGLQFLIQYYNGEERAKGNILERFSAQQFPDLHSELNLSSLELGDSALYFCASSEGDQPQHFGDGTRLSIL.

The chain joins TRBV11-2 to TRBJ1-2, with a weak D call TRBD1 (5 bases). V dropped 5 bases and J dropped 2 bases, with 21 bases sitting between them. Per the germline V gene, CDR1 is SGHAT and CDR2 is FQNNGV. The CDR3 runs 17 residues. The DNA of the CDR3 is TGTGCCAGCAGCACCATTGGCCGGCAGGGCCGAAACTATGGCTACACCTTC. As protein: CASSTIGRQGRNYGYTF.

This clone was seen more than once but under ten times. This chain connects TRBV19 to TRBJ2-3; D remains ambiguous. The CDR3 loop spans 16 amino acids. Trimming shortened V by 5 bases and J by 2 bases, and 17 bases separated the two germline ends. The germline V gene encodes CDR1 LNHDA and CDR2 SQIVND (reference sequence). As DNA, the CDR3 is TGTGCCAGTAGTTCCGCCCCACGTTTTCTCACAGATACGCAGTATTTT. Residues: CASSSAPRFLTDTQYF. Drawing the rest from reference TRBV19 and TRBJ2-3, the complete variable domain is DGGITQSPKYLFRKEGQNVTLSCEQNLNHDAMYWYRQDPGQGLRLIYYSQIVNDFQKGDIAEGYSVSREKKESFPLTVTSAQKNPTAFYLCASSSAPRFLTDTQYFGPGTRLTVL.

The chain recombines TRBV27 with TRBJ2-3; TRBD2 agrees at 8 bases. CDR3 length: 14 residues. The V segment lost 5 bases and the J segment 4 bases; nucleotides outside the gene matches: 5. Germline values: CDR1 MNHEY, CDR2 SMNVEV (reference sequence). CDR3 sequence: CASSPGLVSDTQYF. The CDR3 DNA is TGTGCCAGCAGTCCGGGACTAGTGTCAGATACGCAGTATTTT.

The chain combines TRBV5-5 with TRBJ1-3; 7 positions match TRBD1. The CDR3 consists of 15 residues. Per germline, CDR1 SGHKS and CDR2 YYEKEE (reference sequence). Trimming removed 3 bases from V and 4 bases from J; junction bases left unmatched: 7. CDR3 sequence (DNA): TGTGCCAGCAGCTACGAGACAGGGTCAGGAAACACCATATATTTT. It codes for CASSYETGSGNTIYF. Variable domain in full (rest from reference TRBV5-5 and TRBJ1-3): DAGVTQSPTHLIKTRGQQVTLRCSPISGHKSVSWYQQVLGQGPQFIFQYYEKEERGRGNFPDRFSARQFPNYSSELNVNALLLGDSALYLCASSYETGSGNTIYFGEGSWLTVV.

The chain links TRBV14 to TRBJ2-2, with no clear D. Germline CDR1 is SGHDN and CDR2 is FVKESK. V gave up 4 bases and J gave up 5 bases, with 8 bases separating them. The CDR3 is 13 amino acids. CDR3 bases: TGTGCCAGCAGCCTCTCCAGGACCGGGGAGCTGTTTTTT. It is translated as CASSLSRTGELFF.

This clone was detected a few times. The rearrangement joins TRBV5-1 to TRBJ1-1; 7 bases are shared with TRBD1. Trimming cost V 0 bases and J 2 bases; bases outside gene matches: 7. The CDR3 runs 16 residues. Germline CDR1 SGHRS, CDR2 YFSETQ. CDR3 sequence: CASSLVFGQANTEAFF. CDR3 nucleotide sequence: TGCGCCAGCAGCTTGGTATTCGGACAGGCCAACACTGAAGCTTTCTTT.

This clone was seen only a few times. The gene calls are TRBV27 and TRBJ2-7; TRBD1 matches 12 bases. The germline V gene has CDR1 MNHEY and CDR2 SMNVEV (reference sequence). CDR3 length: 14 residues. The V gene end was trimmed by 4 bases and the J gene end by 6 bases; junction bases not matched to a gene: 4. This chain's CDR3 is CASSSGTGGREQYF. The CDR3 bases are TGTGCCAGCAGTTCCGGGACAGGGGGCCGCGAGCAGTACTTC.

The gene calls are TRBV7-2 and TRBJ1-2; TRBD1 might be the D (5 bases). In germline, CDR1 is SGHTA, CDR2 FQGNSA. CDR3 length: 15 residues. V lost 1 base, J lost 6 bases, and 15 bases lay in between. Here the CDR3 DNA reads TGTGCCAGCAGCTTAGAGTACCTTACGGGGGATGGCTACACCTTC. It encodes CASSLEYLTGDGYTF. Using reference TRBV7-2 and TRBJ1-2 for the parts outside the CDR3, the full variable domain is GAGVSQSPSNKVTEKGKDVELRCDPISGHTALYWYRQSLGQGLEFLIYFQGNSAPDKSGLPSDRFSAERTGGSVSTLTIQRTQQEDSAVYLCASSLEYLTGDGYTFGSGTRLTVV.

CDR3: CASSVTSGDEQYF. The CDR3 DNA sequence: TGTGCCAGCAGCGTCACTTCAGGGGACGAGCAGTACTTC. The chain has TRBV9 and TRBJ2-7, with D possibly being TRBD1 (6 bases). V lost 2 bases and J 5 bases, leaving 11 bases between the germline ends. The CDR3 is 13 amino acids. Germline V gene sequence: CDR1 SGDLS, CDR2 YYNGEE.

This clone came up a few times. V gene TRBV7-9 combines with J gene TRBJ1-2; D remains unclear. The V end lost 1 base, the J end lost 6 bases, and 9 bases lay between the germline ends. Germline loops: CDR1 SEHNR, CDR2 FQNEAQ (reference sequence). The CDR3 loop spans 13 amino acids. CDR3 nucleotide sequence: TGTGCCAGCAGCTTAGAGCCCCTGGATGGCTACACCTTC. It yields the protein CASSLEPLDGYTF.

The chain is built from TRBV2 and TRBJ1-1, with no clear D. Trimming removed 1 base at V and 0 bases at J, with 9 bases between. This CDR3 is 15 amino acids long. From germline, CDR1 is SNHLY and CDR2 FYNNEI. The CDR3 coding sequence is TGTGCCAGCAGTGAAGACACGGATCTGAACACTGAAGCTTTCTTT. Its translation: CASSEDTDLNTEAFF.

The gene calls are TRBV9 and TRBJ2-7; TRBD2 is a possible D gene (6 bases). This CDR3 contains 13 residues. The germline V gene has CDR1 SGDLS and CDR2 YYNGEE. Trimming stripped 0 bases from V and 4 bases from J, with 8 bases between. The CDR3 sequence: CASSVDRGYEQYF. The CDR3 region has the DNA TGTGCCAGCAGCGTAGACCGGGGGTACGAGCAGTACTTC. The complete variable domain, with remaining parts taken from reference TRBV9 and TRBJ2-7, reads DSGVTQTPKHLITATGQRVTLRCSPRSGDLSVYWYQQSLDQGLQFLIQYYNGEERAKGNILERFSAQQFPDLHSELNLSSLELGDSALYFCASSVDRGYEQYFGPGTRLTVT.